Listed here are 28 T cell receptor beta chains from one sample, sequenced in a study of T cell responses to AZD1222 COVID-19 vaccine. Sequencing was performed with immunoSEQ multiplex PCR; in TCRdb, only in-frame clones are kept and a portion is missing. Of fewer than 200,000 clones listed, approximately 92% were seen once; the top ten hold more than 9%. The sample consisted of peripheral blood, taken on day 0 of AZD1222 vaccination. The receptor source for this set is an adult in good health.

This clone came up once. The chain has TRBV6-5 and TRBJ1-5; D is unresolved. V was pared by 6 bases and J by 3 bases, with 9 bases between. Germline CDR1 and CDR2: MNHEY and SVGAGI. CDR3 length: 13 residues. CDR3 loop: CASSPSPNQPQHF. DNA for the CDR3: TGTGCCAGCAGCCCCTCCCCCAATCAGCCCCAGCATTTT.

This chain connects TRBV7-9 to TRBJ1-1; D gene ambiguous. Germline CDR1 and CDR2: SEHNR and FQNEAQ (reference sequence). V lost 5 bases, J lost 3 bases, and 10 bases lay in between. The CDR3 consists of 13 residues. CDR3 sequence reads: CASSPLLDTEAFF. CDR3 in DNA: TGTGCCAGCAGCCCCCTGTTAGACACTGAAGCTTTCTTT.

The chain joins TRBV4-1 to TRBJ2-7; 8 bases are shared with TRBD2. V lost 1 base, J lost 6 bases, and 8 bases stayed unmatched. The CDR3 covers 15 residues. From germline, CDR1 is MGHRA and CDR2 YSYEKL. CDR3 bases: TGCGCCAGCAGCCAAGTTAGTACGGGAGGGGCCGAGCAGTACTTC. Its protein is CASSQVSTGGAEQYF.

V and J are TRBV11-2 and TRBJ2-6; D tentatively reads TRBD1 or TRBD2 (5 bases each). Trimming shortened V by 4 bases and J by 2 bases, and 15 bases separated the two germline ends. Per the germline V gene, CDR1 is SGHAT and CDR2 is FQNNGV. The CDR3 is 17 residues long. The CDR3 here is CASSSGTGNAGANVLTF. The CDR3 DNA sequence: TGTGCCAGCAGCTCCGGGACCGGTAATGCTGGGGCCAACGTCCTGACTTTC.

The V call is TRBV15, the J call TRBJ2-1; 8 bases are shared with TRBD2. CDR3 length: 17 amino acids. The V segment lost 0 bases and the J segment 5 bases; nucleotides outside the gene matches: 9. Germline CDR1 and CDR2: LNHNV and YYDKDF (reference sequence). CDR3 sequence reads: CATSRDLSRGAHNEQFF. The CDR3 DNA is TGTGCCACCAGCAGAGACCTCTCGCGGGGGGCCCACAATGAGCAGTTCTTC.

The rearrangement uses TRBV19 and TRBJ1-2; unclear D gene. The CDR3 consists of 13 residues. V was trimmed by 5 bases and J by 2 bases, leaving 9 bases between them. Germline lookup yields CDR1 LNHDA and CDR2 SQIVND (reference sequence). The CDR3 sequence is CASSGIPNYGYTF. The CDR3 DNA reads TGTGCCAGTAGTGGGATCCCCAACTATGGCTACACCTTC.

V gene TRBV12-3 or TRBV12-4 combines with J gene TRBJ1-5; D is undetermined. V lost 8 bases to trimming and J lost 6 bases, with 14 bases between them. The CDR3 has 13 residues. CDR3 sequence: CASSTGRSQPQHF. The CDR3 bases are TGTGCCAGCTCCACCGGGCGAAGTCAGCCCCAGCATTTT.

This chain connects TRBV18 to TRBJ1-2; maybe TRBD1 (5 bases). Germline-derived CDR1 and CDR2 are KGHSH and LQKENI. V was trimmed by 3 bases and J by 5 bases, leaving 19 bases between them. CDR3 length equals 16 residues. CDR3 sequence reads: CASSPPGTPLPYGYTF. CDR3 DNA sequence: TGTGCCAGCTCACCCCCCGGGACCCCACTTCCATATGGCTACACCTTC.

The CDR3 coding sequence is TGTGCCAGCAGCCAAGAGAGCGTCGGTGGCTACACCTTC. The encoded protein is CASSQESVGGYTF. The chain joins TRBV3-1 (or the pseudogene TRBV3-2) to TRBJ1-2; D is uncertain. Germline assignment: CDR1 LGHDT and CDR2 YNNKEL (reference sequence). V lost 0 bases and J 7 bases, leaving 9 bases between the germline ends. The CDR3 sequence is 13 residues long.

J is TRBJ1-5 and V is TRBV18; 9 positions match TRBD1. The germline V gene has CDR1 KGHSH and CDR2 LQKENI. The CDR3 extends over 16 amino acids. V trimming: 3 bases; J trimming: 0 bases; junction bases outside the gene matches: 3. CDR3 sequence (DNA): TGTGCCAGCTCACCCTCGACAGGGGGTAGCAATCAGCCCCAGCATTTT. It translates to CASSPSTGGSNQPQHF.

The chain recombines TRBV2 with TRBJ1-4, with D maybe TRBD1 (6 bases). CDR3 size: 17 residues. Germline CDR1 is SNHLY and CDR2 is FYNNEI. V was cut by 4 bases and J by 0 bases, with 15 bases left in between. Here the CDR3 reads CASSGGGEAATNEKLFF. CDR3 nucleotide sequence: TGTGCCAGCAGTGGTGGGGGCGAGGCTGCAACTAATGAAAAACTGTTTTTT.

The chain couples TRBV19 to TRBJ2-1, with D possibly being TRBD1 or TRBD2 (5 bases each). Trimming stripped 10 bases from V and 3 bases from J, with 10 bases between. This CDR3 contains 12 residues. Germline V gene sequence: CDR1 LNHDA, CDR2 SQIVND (reference sequence). The CDR3: CATRDGYNEQFF. The CDR3 coding sequence is TGTGCCACCCGGGACGGCTACAATGAGCAGTTCTTC.

The chain links TRBV21-1 to TRBJ1-2. TRBV21-1 is annotated as a pseudogene. The CDR3 contains 12 residues. The CDR3, as DNA: TGTGCCAGCAGCAAAGCGCGTGATGGCTACACCTTC. Translated: CASSKARDGYTF.

The V gene is TRBV27, the J gene TRBJ2-1; the D gene is possibly TRBD1 (5 bases). The germline gives CDR1 MNHEY, CDR2 SMNVEV (reference sequence). The CDR3 length is 14 residues. V shed 3 bases and J shed 9 bases, with 15 bases lying between them. CDR3 sequence reads: CASSLATGTGEQFF. CDR3 in DNA: TGTGCCAGCAGTTTGGCGACTGGTACAGGTGAGCAGTTCTTC.

The rearrangement uses TRBV5-1 and TRBJ2-7, with TRBD2 identical over 7 bases. The CDR3 sequence is 13 residues long. Germline loops: CDR1 SGHRS, CDR2 YFSETQ. J lost 6 bases, V lost 0 bases, and 3 bases had no gene match. CDR3 DNA: TGCGCCAGCAGCTTGGAGGGAGGGACCGAGCAGTACGTC. Its protein product is CASSLEGGTEQYV.

This chain joins TRBV30 and TRBJ2-2; TRBD2 matches at 7 bases. The V gene's germline CDR1 is GTSNPN and CDR2 SVGIG (reference sequence). The CDR3 contains 13 residues. The V segment lost 1 base and the J segment 5 bases; nucleotides outside the gene matches: 1. CDR3 sequence: CAWSAGRTGELFF. DNA for the CDR3: TGTGCCTGGAGTGCCGGGAGGACCGGGGAGCTGTTTTTT.

The chain has TRBV7-3 and TRBJ1-1, with a tentative D call TRBD1 (6 bases). V dropped 4 bases and J dropped 11 bases, with 23 bases sitting between them. The CDR3 is 15 residues long. The germline gives CDR1 SGHTA, CDR2 FQGTGA. The CDR3 sequence is CASSSWTVETRGAFF. CDR3 nucleotides: TGTGCCAGCAGCTCCTGGACAGTGGAAACGAGAGGGGCTTTCTTT.

The V call is TRBV28, the J call TRBJ1-2; D is unresolved. The CDR3 runs to 11 residues. Germline-derived CDR1 and CDR2 are MDHEN and SYDVKM. Trimming removed 6 bases from V and 2 bases from J, with 4 bases in between. Here the CDR3 DNA reads TGTGCCAGCAGAATGAACTATGGCTACACCTTC. Amino acids: CASRMNYGYTF.

The CDR3 region is CSPRTYNEQFF. CDR3 nucleotides: TGCAGCCCCCGTACCTACAATGAGCAGTTCTTC. The gene calls are TRBV29-1 and TRBJ2-1; D not certain. The germline gives CDR1 SQVTM, CDR2 ANQGSEA. CDR3 size: 11 residues. The V and J ends lost 8 bases and 2 bases respectively, with 7 bases between them.

This clone was seen only a few times. CDR3 in DNA: TGTGCCAGCAGCCGGGACAGGGCTTATGGCTACACCTTC. Its translation is CASSRDRAYGYTF. The chain recombines TRBV5-6 with TRBJ1-2; 9 bases line up with TRBD1. This CDR3 has 13 residues. From germline, CDR1 is SGHDT and CDR2 YYEEEE. Trimming at V came to 4 bases and at J to 5 bases, leaving 3 bases not matched to a gene.

The chain employs TRBV18 and TRBJ2-1, with 8 nucleotides matching TRBD2. The junction had 9 bases not matched to a gene; V was cut back by 1 base and J by 7 bases. Germline loops: CDR1 KGHSH, CDR2 LQKENI. The CDR3 consists of 16 residues. The CDR3 here is CASSPQSSGLGNEQFF. CDR3 bases: TGTGCCAGCTCACCACAGTCTAGCGGGTTGGGAAATGAGCAGTTCTTC.

The V gene is TRBV18, the J gene TRBJ2-1, with TRBD2 identical over 9 bases. V trimming: 3 bases; J trimming: 6 bases; junction bases outside the gene matches: 9. CDR1 is KGHSH and CDR2 is LQKENI in the germline V gene. The CDR3 extends over 16 amino acids. The CDR3 reads CASSPAGLAPSNEQFF. Written as DNA, the CDR3 is TGTGCCAGCTCACCCGCGGGACTAGCCCCCTCCAATGAGCAGTTCTTC.

The rearrangement links TRBV29-1 to TRBJ2-7, with D possibly matching TRBD2 (5 bases). This CDR3 spans 12 amino acids. V dropped 4 bases and J dropped 5 bases, with 12 bases sitting between them. Germline CDR1 SQVTM, CDR2 ANQGSEA. DNA for the CDR3: TGCAGCGTTGTAAAGGGTAGCGACGAGCAGTACTTC. It is translated as CSVVKGSDEQYF.

This clone has more than one count but fewer than ten. The same CDR3 also results from other DNA sequences found in this sample. J is TRBJ1-2 and V is TRBV6-6; D not certain. The germline V gene encodes CDR1 MNHNY and CDR2 SVGAGI (reference sequence). The length of the CDR3 is 15 residues. The V and J ends lost 0 bases and 4 bases respectively, with 12 bases between them. CDR3 protein: CASSYSFPESYGYTF. The DNA for the CDR3 is TGTGCCAGCAGTTACTCCTTCCCCGAGTCCTATGGCTACACCTTC.

This clone appeared a few times. This chain joins TRBV6-5 and TRBJ1-1, with unresolved D. Trimming stripped 5 bases from V and 3 bases from J, with 13 bases between. Germline lookup yields CDR1 MNHEY and CDR2 SVGAGI. This CDR3 spans 14 amino acids. The CDR3 sequence: CASSPPSADTEAFF. CDR3 in DNA: TGTGCCAGCAGTCCCCCCTCCGCCGACACTGAAGCTTTCTTT.

V and J are TRBV19 and TRBJ1-1; unclear D gene. CDR1 LNHDA and CDR2 SQIVND come from the germline V gene (reference sequence). The CDR3 has 14 amino acids. The V end was cut by 2 bases, the J end by 4 bases, with 11 bases between. The CDR3 loop is CASSINPSLTEAFF. For the CDR3, the DNA is TGTGCCAGTAGTATAAACCCAAGCCTCACTGAAGCTTTCTTT.

The chain couples TRBV7-2 to TRBJ1-6; D perhaps matches TRBD1 (6 bases). The CDR3 covers 15 residues. CDR1 and CDR2 (germline): SGHTA, FQGNSA. The V gene lost 1 base and the J gene lost 6 bases, with 10 bases spanning the gap. CDR3 DNA sequence: TGTGCCAGCAGCTTAGATAGGGGGATTAATTCACCCCTCCACTTT. Residues: CASSLDRGINSPLHF.

This chain joins TRBV7-9 and TRBJ1-6; the D gene is possibly TRBD1 (5 bases). CDR1 is SEHNR and CDR2 is FQNEAQ in the germline V gene (reference sequence). The length of the CDR3 is 17 residues. V lost 0 bases and J lost 8, with 17 bases in between. The CDR3, as DNA: TGTGCCAGCAGCTTAGCAAGGGGCCCGGTTCCTGATTCACCCCTCCACTTT. This sequence encodes CASSLARGPVPDSPLHF.